This T cell receptor (beta chain) was obtained from a study of T cells in Graves' hyperthyroidism and ophthalmopathy. V dropped 2 bases and J dropped 7 bases, with 24 bases sitting between them. There are 18 residues in the CDR3. It was RNA transcripts that yielded the amplified TCR beta CDR3 regions. Initially, a first-round RT-PCR of the TCR CDR3 employed the HTBI primer set. TCRdb independently ran MiXCR on the multiplex PCR reads; one entry per CDR3 protein. The sample includes 480,000 or so distinct CDR3 sequences, over 35% of them seen just once. About this clonotype: This may stem from a read error, because a much larger clone lies one nucleotide away.

The sample taken for sequencing was peripheral blood or thyroid tissue (not recorded which). The source of this sequence is an adult woman with Graves' disease, either hyperthyroidism or ophthalmopathy (not recorded which). The chain links TRBV12-3 or TRBV12-4 to TRBJ1-3; D is unresolved. The CDR3: CASSLNFGRAGDGNTIYF. CDR3 DNA: TGTGCCAGCAGTTTAAATTTTGGGAGGGCAGGCGACGGGAACACCATATATTTT.